Shown below are 23 T cell receptor beta chains from a single sample sequenced in a study of T cells in Graves' hyperthyroidism and ophthalmopathy. The source material, RNA transcripts, was used to amplify TCR beta CDR3 regions. During a first-round RT-PCR of the TCR CDR3, the HTBI primer set was used. TCRdb redid the calling of the multiplex PCR reads with MiXCR, one entry per CDR3 protein. Among roughly 750,000 distinct CDR3 sequences listed, around 15% were seen once. Sequenced material: blood. The receptors here all came from a man younger than 35 with Graves' hyperthyroidism.

This clonotype was counted at least ten times. This sequence joins TRBV28 and TRBJ2-1, with 8 bases identical to TRBD1. Trimming removed 6 bases from V and 8 bases from J; junction bases left unmatched: 6. There are 13 residues in the CDR3. Germline-derived CDR1 and CDR2 are MDHEN and SYDVKM. The CDR3 DNA follows: TGTGCCAGCAGGCCCGACAGGGGAGATGAGCAGTTCTTC. Amino acids: CASRPDRGDEQFF.

Ten or more counts support this clonotype. The J gene is TRBJ2-7, the V gene TRBV2; D unresolved. The V end lost 1 base, the J end lost 2 bases, and 6 bases lay between the germline ends. This CDR3 region has 13 residues. CDR1 is SNHLY and CDR2 is FYNNEI in the germline V gene. The DNA of the CDR3 is TGTGCCAGCAGTGAAGTAACAACCTACGAGCAGTACTTC. Its protein product is CASSEVTTYEQYF.

The chain employs TRBV7-8 and TRBJ2-3; D may be TRBD1 or TRBD2 (5 bases each). Germline V gene sequence: CDR1 SGHVS, CDR2 FQNEAQ. Deletions cut 1 base from V and 3 bases from J, with 14 bases between. The length of the CDR3 is 16 residues. DNA of the CDR3: TGTGCCAGCAGCTTAGAGTGGGCAGGGAGTACAGATACGCAGTATTTT. This codes for CASSLEWAGSTDTQYF. Combining the CDR3 with reference TRBV7-8 and TRBJ2-3 gives the whole variable domain GAGVSQSPRYKVAKRGQDVALRCDPISGHVSLFWYQQALGQGPEFLTYFQNEAQLDKSGLPSDRFFAERPEGSVSTLKIQRTQQEDSAVYLCASSLEWAGSTDTQYFGPGTRLTVL.

This clonotype has at least ten counts. The gene calls are TRBV18 and TRBJ2-3, with D uncertain. Germline V gene data show CDR1 as KGHSH and CDR2 as LQKENI. V was cut by 2 bases and J by 3 bases, with 6 bases left in between. There are 13 residues in the CDR3. CDR3 sequence: CASSPRQTDTQYF. The CDR3 DNA sequence: TGTGCCAGCTCACCAAGGCAGACAGATACGCAGTATTTT. Filled out from reference TRBV18 and TRBJ2-3, the complete variable domain reads NAGVMQNPRHLVRRRGQEARLRCSPMKGHSHVYWYRQLPEEGLKFMVYLQKENIIDESGMPKERFSAEFPKEGPSILRIQQVVRGDSAAYFCASSPRQTDTQYFGPGTRLTVL.

The rearrangement joins TRBV9 to TRBJ2-5, with 7 nucleotides matching TRBD1. The CDR3 has 14 residues. Looked up from germline, CDR1 is SGDLS and CDR2 is YYNGEE. V was pared by 0 bases and J by 9 bases, with 8 bases of the junction left unmatched. CDR3 nucleotides: TGTGCCAGCAGCGTAGAGGGGGCCCCGGAGGCCCAGTACTTC. Translation: CASSVEGAPEAQYF.

This clonotype was recorded a few times. The V gene is TRBV20-1, the J gene TRBJ2-1; 13 nucleotides line up with TRBD2. Looked up from germline, CDR1 is DFQATT and CDR2 is SNEGSKA (reference sequence). The CDR3 loop spans 15 amino acids. The ends lost 2 bases at V and 6 bases at J; junction bases unmatched: 4. CDR3 in DNA: TGCAGTGCTAGACCGGGACTAGCGGGACTCAATGAGCAGTTCTTC. Protein: CSARPGLAGLNEQFF.

This clonotype was picked up many times. The chain employs TRBV7-9 and TRBJ1-1, with a weak D call TRBD1 (5 bases). V was cut by 5 bases and J by 1 base, with 8 bases left in between. The germline V gene has CDR1 SEHNR and CDR2 FQNEAQ (reference sequence). This CDR3 has 13 residues. The CDR3 protein is CASSPQANTEAFF. The CDR3 DNA reads TGTGCCAGCAGCCCACAGGCGAACACTGAAGCTTTCTTT.

This clonotype came up a few times. This sequence joins TRBV7-8 and TRBJ2-3, with 7 bases fitting TRBD1. The CDR3 sequence is 15 residues long. Trimming cost V 2 bases and J 2 bases; bases outside gene matches: 4. Germline V CDR1 and CDR2: SGHVS, FQNEAQ. The CDR3 sequence is CASSLMGQNTDTQYF. The CDR3 nucleotides read TGTGCCAGCAGCTTAATGGGACAGAACACAGATACGCAGTATTTT.

This sequence joins TRBV7-3 and TRBJ2-6; TRBD1 matches 10 bases. This CDR3 spans 19 amino acids. Germline V gives CDR1 SGHTA, CDR2 FQGTGA. V trimming: 2 bases; J trimming: 0 bases; junction bases outside the gene matches: 7. CDR3 DNA sequence: TGTGCCAGCAGCTTACGAGGGACAGGGGTCCGCTCTGGGGCCAACGTCCTGACTTTC. The encoded protein is CASSLRGTGVRSGANVLTF.

This clonotype was counted between two and nine times. It is likely a read error, because the conserved phenylalanine at the end of the CDR3 is missing. The V and J genes are TRBV28 and TRBJ2-7; TRBD2 might be the D (5 bases). This CDR3 is 12 amino acids long. Trimming took off 8 bases at V and 6 bases at J, with 14 bases between the two ends. CDR1 is MDHEN and CDR2 is SYDVKM in the germline V gene. In DNA form, the CDR3 reads TGTGCCAGCGAGAGCGGATTAGGCGAGCAGTACCTC. Translation gives CASESGLGEQYL.

This clonotype came up many times. J is TRBJ1-1 and V is TRBV28; perhaps TRBD1 as D (5 bases). The CDR3 is 17 residues long. V lost 4 bases to trimming and J lost 0 bases, with 18 bases between them. CDR1 and CDR2 (germline): MDHEN, SYDVKM. In DNA form, the CDR3 reads TGTGCCAGCAGTTCGACCTTAATTGGGGGGATGAACACTGAAGCTTTCTTT. The encoded protein is CASSSTLIGGMNTEAFF. Combining the CDR3 with reference TRBV28 and TRBJ1-1 gives the whole variable domain DVKVTQSSRYLVKRTGEKVFLECVQDMDHENMFWYRQDPGLGLRLIYFSYDVKMKEKGDIPEGYSVSREKKERFSLILESASTNQTSMYLCASSSTLIGGMNTEAFFGQGTRLTVV.

This clonotype was recorded at least ten times. The chain has TRBV6-1 and TRBJ2-5, with D possibly matching TRBD2 (6 bases). This CDR3 has 14 amino acids. Trimming removed 2 bases from V and 4 bases from J, with 11 bases in between. From germline, CDR1 is MNHNS and CDR2 SASEGT. Written as DNA, the CDR3 is TGTGCCAGCAGTGAAATCGAGGAGGGAGAGACCCAGTACTTC. Translation: CASSEIEEGETQYF.

There are many counts of this clonotype. The chain links TRBV27 to TRBJ1-1, with 10 positions matching TRBD1. Germline values: CDR1 MNHEY, CDR2 SMNVEV (reference sequence). CDR3 length equals 14 residues. V lost 6 bases to trimming and J lost 2 bases; unmatched junction nucleotides: 3. CDR3 protein: CASRSTGGNTEAFF. DNA for the CDR3: TGTGCCAGCAGATCGACAGGGGGCAACACTGAAGCTTTCTTT.

This clonotype was found many times. The chain uses TRBV2 and TRBJ2-3, with TRBD2 matching over 10 bases. The junction had 10 bases not matched to a gene; V was cut back by 7 bases and J by 0 bases. This CDR3 region has 17 residues. CDR1 and CDR2 (germline): SNHLY, FYNNEI. CDR3 in amino acids: CASIASGRATSTDTQYF. In DNA form, the CDR3 reads TGTGCCAGCATCGCTAGCGGGAGAGCCACTAGCACAGATACGCAGTATTTT.

This clonotype has a count of ten or more. The gene calls are TRBV12-3 or TRBV12-4 and TRBJ2-1; 9 bases match TRBD1. This CDR3 is built from 15 residues. The V gene end was trimmed by 7 bases and the J gene end by 5 bases; junction bases not matched to a gene: 9. The CDR3 is CASKIRDRVHNEQFF. For the CDR3, the DNA is TGTGCCAGCAAAATCCGGGACAGGGTGCACAATGAGCAGTTCTTC.

This clonotype occurred a few times. This chain joins TRBV6-1 and TRBJ1-3; the D is unclear. Trimming shortened V by 5 bases and J by 0 bases, and 5 bases separated the two germline ends. CDR3 length: 13 residues. The germline V gene encodes CDR1 MNHNS and CDR2 SASEGT. Written as DNA, the CDR3 is TGTGCCAGCAGTACCTTCTCTGGAAACACCATATATTTT. It yields the protein CASSTFSGNTIYF.

This clonotype was observed at least ten times. This chain uses TRBV28 with TRBJ2-5; D is possibly TRBD1 (6 bases). Germline V lookup: CDR1 MDHEN, CDR2 SYDVKM. CDR3 length: 14 residues. The V end was cut by 4 bases, the J end by 7 bases, with 16 bases between. Written as DNA, the CDR3 is TGTGCCAGCAGTTCCGGGACACTTGACGGGACCCAGTACTTC. Translating it yields CASSSGTLDGTQYF. The full variable domain, its missing parts supplied by reference TRBV28 and TRBJ2-5, is DVKVTQSSRYLVKRTGEKVFLECVQDMDHENMFWYRQDPGLGLRLIYFSYDVKMKEKGDIPEGYSVSREKKERFSLILESASTNQTSMYLCASSSGTLDGTQYFGPGTRLLVL.

The table lists this clonotype with many counts. This sequence joins TRBV2 and TRBJ1-2; 7 nucleotides line up with TRBD1. The germline gives CDR1 SNHLY, CDR2 FYNNEI. CDR3 length: 13 residues. With V trimmed by 7 bases and J by 2 bases, 4 bases remained unmatched. CDR3 loop: CASTPGGNYGYTF. The CDR3 DNA reads as TGTGCCAGCACCCCAGGGGGAAACTATGGCTACACCTTC.

This clonotype turned up a few times. This rearrangement joins TRBV12-3 or TRBV12-4 to TRBJ2-5; 8 bases match TRBD1. V dropped 4 bases and J dropped 5; count of bases not matched to a gene: 0. The CDR3 is 12 residues long. This CDR3 reads CASSWDRETQYF. CDR3 DNA sequence: TGTGCCAGCAGTTGGGACAGGGAGACCCAGTACTTC.

This clonotype was counted at least ten times. The gene calls are TRBV6-2 or TRBV6-3 and TRBJ2-3, with a weak D call TRBD1 (6 bases). Per germline, CDR1 MNHEY and CDR2 SVGEGT. The CDR3 has 14 residues. Trimming pared 7 bases from V and 0 bases from J, leaving 11 bases between. The CDR3 DNA reads TGTGCCAGCAAAAGACAGGCTAGCACAGATACGCAGTATTTT. This translates into CASKRQASTDTQYF.

The V and J genes are TRBV7-9 and TRBJ2-1, with 9 nucleotides matching TRBD2. CDR1 and CDR2 (germline): SEHNR, FQNEAQ (reference sequence). V trimming: 5 bases; J trimming: 0 bases; junction bases outside the gene matches: 8. This CDR3 has 17 amino acids. CDR3 nucleotides: TGTGCCAGCAGCGAAACGAGACTAGCGGTCTCCTACAATGAGCAGTTCTTC. Translation gives CASSETRLAVSYNEQFF.

This clonotype was recorded at least ten times. V usage is TRBV6-1 and J usage is TRBJ1-2, with 8 bases identical to TRBD1. Germline V gene lookup returns CDR1 MNHNS and CDR2 SASEGT. V was pared by 2 bases and J by 8 bases, with 7 bases of the junction left unmatched. The CDR3 sequence is 14 residues long. CDR3 residues: CASSESVTGVGYTF. As DNA, the CDR3 is TGTGCCAGCAGTGAAAGCGTGACAGGGGTAGGCTACACCTTC.

The V call is TRBV4-1, the J call TRBJ2-5, with TRBD2 matching over 11 bases. CDR3 length: 17 amino acids. Germline V lookup: CDR1 MGHRA, CDR2 YSYEKL. V shed 0 bases and J 5 bases; nucleotides not matched to a gene: 8. CDR3 region: CASSQDVLAGVGETQYF. Here the CDR3 DNA reads TGCGCCAGCAGCCAAGATGTACTAGCGGGAGTAGGTGAGACCCAGTACTTC.